The entry below gives a single T cell receptor beta chain sequence along with its context. In building TCR beta libraries, iRepertoire HTBI primers were used together with Arm-PCR of CDR3 regions. From the multiplex PCR reads, TCRdb called clonotypes with MiXCR, one entry per CDR3 protein. The repertoire holds approximately 400,000 distinct CDR3 sequences, with approximately 23% as singletons. The source of the sample is a study of regulatory T cells in long-lasting Graves disease. Study as a whole: In persistent Graves' disease, antithyroid drugs had been taken for over 5 years and TSH receptor antibodies stayed positive.

Time point of the sample: persistent/refractory GD, antithyroid drugs over 5 years with positive TRAb. Following extraction of RNA from PBMCs, that RNA was used to make the TCR library. J lost 9 bases, V lost 7 bases, and 14 bases had no gene match. The CDR3 loop spans 15 amino acids. Germline V lookup: CDR1 SGHVS, CDR2 FQNEAQ. The source is a woman aged 40 to 50 with Graves disease. This sequence joins TRBV7-8 and TRBJ1-4; 7 bases fit TRBD1. The specimen was peripheral blood mononuclear cells (PBMCs), collected when the disease was refractory, from a patient treated with antithyroid drugs. The CDR3 here is CASNSSGTETKKLFF. CDR3 coding DNA: TGTGCCAGCAACTCCTCCGGGACAGAAACCAAAAAACTGTTTTTT.